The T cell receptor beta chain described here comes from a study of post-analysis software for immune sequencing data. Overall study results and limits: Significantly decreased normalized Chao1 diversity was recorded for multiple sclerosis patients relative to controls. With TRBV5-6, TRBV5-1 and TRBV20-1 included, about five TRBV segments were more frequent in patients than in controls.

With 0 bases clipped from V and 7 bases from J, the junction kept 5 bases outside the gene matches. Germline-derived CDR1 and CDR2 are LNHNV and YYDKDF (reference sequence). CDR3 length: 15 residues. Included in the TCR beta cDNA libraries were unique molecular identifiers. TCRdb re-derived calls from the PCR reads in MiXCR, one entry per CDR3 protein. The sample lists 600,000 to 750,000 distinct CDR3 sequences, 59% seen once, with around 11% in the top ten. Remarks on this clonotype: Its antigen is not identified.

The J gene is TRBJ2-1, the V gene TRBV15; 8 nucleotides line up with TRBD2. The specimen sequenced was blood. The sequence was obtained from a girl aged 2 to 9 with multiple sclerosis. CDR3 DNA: TGTGCCACCAGCAGAGATATGGCGGGAGGAAATGAGCAGTTCTTC. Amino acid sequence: CATSRDMAGGNEQFF.